The next 17 T cell receptor beta chains were all read from a single sample in a study of Graves' ophthalmopathy and Graves' hyperthyroidism. TCR beta CDR3 regions were amplified from RNA transcripts. The first round was an RT-PCR with HTBI primers, and the second round was a multiplex PCR. Each CDR3 protein is one row after TCRdb ran MiXCR on the multiplex PCR reads. The sample contains 200,000 to 300,000 distinct CDR3 sequences, 45% of which appear only once. The source material was peripheral blood. These receptors originate from an adult man with Graves' ophthalmopathy.

CDR3 in amino acids: CARTGTGDTGELFF. In DNA, the CDR3 is TGTGCCAGGACCGGGACAGGGGATACCGGGGAGCTGTTTTTT. The chain joins TRBV2 to TRBJ2-2, with TRBD1 matching over 10 bases. This CDR3 has 14 residues. Germline V gives CDR1 SNHLY, CDR2 FYNNEI. Unmatched junction bases numbered 6, after V lost 9 bases and J lost 5 bases.

The chain recombines TRBV7-3 with TRBJ2-7, with TRBD2 identical over 14 bases. Germline loops: CDR1 SGHTA, CDR2 FQGTGA. The CDR3 consists of 16 residues. V lost 5 bases to trimming and J lost 5 bases; unmatched junction nucleotides: 8. The CDR3 coding sequence is TGTGCCAGCAGCCCGACTAGCGGGAGGGCCGCGCACGAGCAGTACTTC. It encodes CASSPTSGRAAHEQYF.

The genes are TRBV12-3 or TRBV12-4 and TRBJ2-2; D could derive from TRBD1 or TRBD2 (5 bases each). Trimming shortened V by 6 bases and J by 6 bases, and 17 bases separated the two germline ends. This CDR3 has 15 amino acids. CDR3 amino acids: CASRGRSDSSGELFF. CDR3 sequence (DNA): TGTGCCAGCAGGGGACGGAGTGATAGCTCCGGGGAGCTGTTTTTT.

Here the CDR3 DNA reads TGTGCCAGCAGTGACTGGGAGACCCAGTACTTC. This codes for CASSDWETQYF. This chain joins TRBV2 and TRBJ2-5; D is ambiguous. Trimming took off 3 bases at V and 5 bases at J, with 4 bases between the two ends. This CDR3 spans 11 amino acids. The germline V gene has CDR1 SNHLY and CDR2 FYNNEI.

Ten or more counts support this clonotype. Relative to the germline gene, one junction end is altered; a read error may explain this. The V and J genes are TRBV20-1 and TRBJ1-3, with 10 bases fitting TRBD1. Germline V gene data show CDR1 as DFQATT and CDR2 as SNEGSKA (reference sequence). CDR3 length: 13 residues. The DNA of the CDR3 is TGCAGTGCTTTTTGGGACAGGGGTCTGGAAACCTTCTTT. Amino acids: CSAFWDRGLETFF.

The CDR3 DNA is TGCGCCAGCAGCCAAGCCGGGGGGGACAGTCCCTATGGCTACACCTTC. It specifies CASSQAGGDSPYGYTF. This chain uses TRBV4-1 with TRBJ1-2; 7 bases align to TRBD1. CDR1 is MGHRA, CDR2 YSYEKL, per germline. The J segment lost 4 bases and the V segment lost 1 base, leaving 9 bases of the junction unmatched. This CDR3 region has 16 residues.

The chain combines TRBV7-3 with TRBJ1-1, with 7 bases lining up with TRBD1. V lost 3 bases and J lost 0; bases outside the gene matches: 7. Looked up from germline, CDR1 is SGHTA and CDR2 is FQGTGA. The length of the CDR3 is 16 residues. CDR3 protein: CASSLYGGQMNTEAFF. The CDR3 DNA follows: TGTGCCAGCAGCTTGTATGGGGGACAGATGAACACTGAAGCTTTCTTT.

This clonotype was recorded at least ten times. V is TRBV24-1 and J is TRBJ2-5; no clear D. The CDR3 runs to 14 residues. V dropped 3 bases and J dropped 4 bases, with 11 bases sitting between them. Germline V gene data show CDR1 as KGHDR and CDR2 as SFDVKD. CDR3 DNA: TGTGCCACCAGTGATCCTAGATTCGGAGAGACCCAGTACTTC. This sequence encodes CATSDPRFGETQYF.

This clonotype appeared many times. This rearrangement joins TRBV10-3 to TRBJ1-4; 9 positions match TRBD1. The CDR3 runs 14 residues. The germline gives CDR1 ENHRY, CDR2 SYGVKD. V dropped 2 bases and J dropped 8; count of bases not matched to a gene: 3. CDR3 amino acids: CAISEDRGEEKLFF. DNA of the CDR3: TGTGCCATCAGTGAGGACAGGGGGGAAGAAAAACTGTTTTTT.

The CDR3 spells CASSYEQGWGTEAFF. The CDR3 bases are TGCGCCAGCAGCTACGAACAGGGATGGGGCACTGAAGCTTTCTTT. The genes are TRBV5-1 and TRBJ1-1; D is perhaps TRBD1 (6 bases). V was clipped by 3 bases and J by 4 bases, with 16 bases between them. CDR1 and CDR2 (germline): SGHRS, YFSETQ. This CDR3 region has 15 residues.

V and J are TRBV19 and TRBJ1-4; no reliable D call. The CDR3 spans 13 residues. Germline CDR1 is LNHDA and CDR2 is SQIVND (reference sequence). Trimming took off 7 bases at V and 6 bases at J, with 12 bases between the two ends. In DNA, the CDR3 is TGTGCCAGTATAGGAGGATGGGATGAAAAACTGTTTTTT. Translation: CASIGGWDEKLFF. Together with reference TRBV19 and TRBJ1-4, the CDR3 gives the full variable domain: DGGITQSPKYLFRKEGQNVTLSCEQNLNHDAMYWYRQDPGQGLRLIYYSQIVNDFQKGDIAEGYSVSREKKESFPLTVTSAQKNPTAFYLCASIGGWDEKLFFGSGTQLSVL.

The rearrangement links TRBV12-5 to TRBJ2-2; TRBD1 aligns across 8 bases. CDR3 length equals 13 residues. Germline V gene lookup returns CDR1 LGHNT and CDR2 FRNRAP. The CDR3 here is CASRPDRGGELFF. The CDR3 DNA follows: TGTGCCAGCAGACCCGACAGGGGTGGGGAGCTGTTTTTT.

There are a few counts of this clonotype. The gene calls are TRBV10-2 and TRBJ2-2; 7 bases line up with TRBD2. Germline assignment: CDR1 WSHSY and CDR2 SAAADI. The CDR3 extends over 19 amino acids. The V gene end was trimmed by 7 bases and the J gene end by 2 bases; junction bases not matched to a gene: 19. In DNA, the CDR3 is TGCGCCAGCAAAGCACTAGCGACCCAATCCCCACTTAACACCGGGGAGCTGTTTTTT. This sequence encodes CASKALATQSPLNTGELFF.

The V call is TRBV7-9, the J call TRBJ1-3; D is perhaps TRBD1 (6 bases). This CDR3 contains 16 residues. V was trimmed by 7 bases and J by 0 bases, leaving 16 bases between them. The germline gives CDR1 SEHNR, CDR2 FQNEAQ (reference sequence). The CDR3 here is CASTPQGSYSGNTIYF. The CDR3 DNA is TGTGCCAGCACGCCTCAGGGGTCTTACTCTGGAAACACCATATATTTT.

The J gene is TRBJ2-7, the V gene TRBV7-2; D is perhaps TRBD1 or TRBD2 (5 bases each). Germline V gene data show CDR1 as SGHTA and CDR2 as FQGNSA. Trimming took off 5 bases at V and 4 bases at J, with 12 bases between the two ends. The CDR3 is 13 amino acids. CDR3 loop: CASSGWDGYEQYF. CDR3 DNA: TGTGCCAGCAGCGGGTGGGACGGGTACGAGCAGTACTTC.

DNA for the CDR3: TGTGCCAGCAGCCCGGACGGCGTCTATGGCTACACCTTC. Translated, it gives CASSPDGVYGYTF. The chain recombines TRBV7-9 with TRBJ1-2; no clear D gene. The CDR3 spans 13 residues. Germline CDR1 reads SEHNR; CDR2 reads FQNEAQ (reference sequence). V was trimmed by 5 bases and J by 4 bases, leaving 11 bases between them.

The rearrangement links TRBV10-1 to TRBJ1-2; 8 bases line up with TRBD1. The germline gives CDR1 WNHNN, CDR2 SYGVQD (reference sequence). V shed 6 bases and J 4 bases; nucleotides not matched to a gene: 13. CDR3 length equals 16 residues. The CDR3 loop is CASRDLRDRTLYGYTF. The CDR3 bases are TGCGCCAGCAGAGACCTTAGGGACAGGACTCTCTATGGCTACACCTTC.